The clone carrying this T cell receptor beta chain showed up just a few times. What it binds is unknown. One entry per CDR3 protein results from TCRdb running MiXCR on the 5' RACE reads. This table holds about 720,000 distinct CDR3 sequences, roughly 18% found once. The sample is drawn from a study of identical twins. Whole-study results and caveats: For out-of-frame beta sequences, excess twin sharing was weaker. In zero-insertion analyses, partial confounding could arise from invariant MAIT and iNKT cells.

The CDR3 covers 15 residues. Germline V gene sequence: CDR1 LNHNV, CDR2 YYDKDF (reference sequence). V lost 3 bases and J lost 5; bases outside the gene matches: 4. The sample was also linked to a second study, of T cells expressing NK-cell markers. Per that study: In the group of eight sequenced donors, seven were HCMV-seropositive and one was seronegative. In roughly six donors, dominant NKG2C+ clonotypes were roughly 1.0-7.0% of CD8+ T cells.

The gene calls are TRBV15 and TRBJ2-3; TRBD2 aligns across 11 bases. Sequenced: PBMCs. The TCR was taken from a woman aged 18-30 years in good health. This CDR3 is CATSRTSGVRDTQYF. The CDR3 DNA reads TGTGCCACCAGCAGGACTAGCGGGGTTCGAGATACGCAGTATTTT.